A selection of T cell receptor beta chains follows, all from one sample in a study of blood T cell repertoires in COVID-19. Using immunoSEQ multiplex PCR, the repertoire was profiled, and TCRdb retains in-frame clones only, with some absent. In the table there are some 230,000 clones, roughly nine tenths of which are singletons. Material: PBMCs or T cells enriched from blood (not recorded which). These receptors came from a woman aged 18-29 years in a cohort exposed to, infected with or recovered from COVID-19 (not recorded which). Both conserved end residues are part of each CDR3. The order of the fields is J gene, CDR3 length, clone size, V gene, D gene, CDR3 protein, CDR3 DNA. D genes are given only for firm matches. Expanded clones get a size class; other rows say once, few or many, or leave the size out.

j_call: TRBJ2-7; cdr3_length: 21; clone_size: .; v_call: TRBV6-6; d_call: TRBD2; cdr3_aa: CASSPINWGTSGGRLSYEQYF; cdr3_nt: TGTGCCAGCAGTCCCATCAATTGGGGGACTAGCGGGGGGCGCCTCTCCTACGAGCAGTACTTC
j_call: TRBJ2-7; cdr3_length: 14; clone_size: .; v_call: TRBV9; d_call: .; cdr3_aa: CASSVNSGSYEQYF; cdr3_nt: TGTGCCAGCAGCGTGAACAGTGGCTCCTACGAGCAGTACTTC
j_call: TRBJ2-7; cdr3_length: 14; clone_size: once; v_call: TRBV3-1/TRBV3-2; d_call: .; cdr3_aa: CASGPQGSSYEQYF; cdr3_nt: TGTGCCAGCGGACCACAGGGTAGCTCCTACGAGCAGTACTTC
j_call: TRBJ1-2; cdr3_length: 14; clone_size: .; v_call: TRBV6-6; d_call: .; cdr3_aa: CASSVGIHAQGYTF; cdr3_nt: TGTGCCAGCAGTGTCGGGATCCACGCCCAGGGCTACACCTTC
j_call: TRBJ2-1; cdr3_length: 16; clone_size: .; v_call: TRBV7-8; d_call: .; cdr3_aa: CASSLSILSGYNEQFF; cdr3_nt: TGTGCCAGCAGCTTATCTATTTTATCGGGTTACAATGAGCAGTTCTTC
j_call: TRBJ2-7; cdr3_length: 14; clone_size: .; v_call: TRBV28; d_call: TRBD1; cdr3_aa: CASSPTGLRYEQYF; cdr3_nt: TGTGCCAGCAGCCCGACAGGGCTCCGGTACGAGCAGTACTTC
j_call: TRBJ2-3; cdr3_length: 16; clone_size: .; v_call: TRBV3-1/TRBV3-2; d_call: .; cdr3_aa: CASSQVRDFGPDTQYF; cdr3_nt: TGTGCCAGCAGCCAAGTCCGGGACTTTGGGCCAGATACGCAGTATTTT
j_call: TRBJ2-3; cdr3_length: 14; clone_size: .; v_call: TRBV5-1; d_call: TRBD2; cdr3_aa: CASSWGGRPDTQYF; cdr3_nt: TGCGCCAGCAGCTGGGGGGGTAGGCCAGATACGCAGTATTTT
j_call: TRBJ2-4; cdr3_length: 14; clone_size: .; v_call: TRBV28; d_call: TRBD2; cdr3_aa: CASSSGTSKNIQYF; cdr3_nt: TGTGCCAGCAGTTCAGGGACTAGCAAAAACATTCAGTACTTC
j_call: TRBJ2-1; cdr3_length: 15; clone_size: .; v_call: TRBV18; d_call: TRBD1; cdr3_aa: CASSPPTGGRNEQFF; cdr3_nt: TGTGCCAGCTCACCTCCGACAGGGGGGAGGAATGAGCAGTTCTTC
j_call: TRBJ1-5; cdr3_length: 12; clone_size: .; v_call: TRBV13; d_call: .; cdr3_aa: CASSLSSQPQHF; cdr3_nt: TGTGCCAGCAGCTTATCGTCCCAGCCCCAGCATTTT
j_call: TRBJ2-4; cdr3_length: 14; clone_size: .; v_call: TRBV6-4; d_call: TRBD2; cdr3_aa: CASSELSGSDIQYF; cdr3_nt: TGTGCCAGCAGTGAACTTAGCGGGAGTGACATTCAGTACTTC
j_call: TRBJ1-5; cdr3_length: 14; clone_size: .; v_call: TRBV2; d_call: .; cdr3_aa: CASSKSGAGQPQHF; cdr3_nt: TGTGCCAGCAGTAAGTCTGGGGCCGGACAGCCCCAGCATTTT
j_call: TRBJ2-1; cdr3_length: 15; clone_size: .; v_call: TRBV5-1; d_call: TRBD2; cdr3_aa: CASSKGLAGEDEQFF; cdr3_nt: TGCGCCAGCAGCAAGGGACTAGCGGGAGAAGATGAGCAGTTCTTC
j_call: TRBJ1-6; cdr3_length: 15; clone_size: .; v_call: TRBV9; d_call: TRBD1; cdr3_aa: CASSVGGTANSPLHF; cdr3_nt: TGTGCCAGCAGCGTAGGGGGGACAGCAAATTCACCCCTCCACTTT
j_call: TRBJ1-2; cdr3_length: 12; clone_size: few; v_call: TRBV30; d_call: .; cdr3_aa: CAWSVGGLVNTF; cdr3_nt: TGTGCCTGGAGTGTCGGGGGGCTAGTCAACACCTTC
j_call: TRBJ1-4; cdr3_length: 14; clone_size: .; v_call: TRBV5-1; d_call: .; cdr3_aa: CASSSDSFNEKLFF; cdr3_nt: TGCGCCAGCAGCTCTGACAGCTTTAATGAAAAACTGTTTTTT
j_call: TRBJ1-1; cdr3_length: 14; clone_size: .; v_call: TRBV19; d_call: TRBD1; cdr3_aa: CASRGGPTGSGAFF; cdr3_nt: TGTGCCAGTAGAGGGGGACCGACAGGGAGCGGGGCTTTCTTT
j_call: TRBJ1-2; cdr3_length: 14; clone_size: .; v_call: TRBV10-2; d_call: .; cdr3_aa: CASSESRPGAGYTF; cdr3_nt: TGCGCCAGCAGTGAGTCGAGGCCCGGAGCTGGCTACACCTTC
j_call: TRBJ1-3; cdr3_length: 20; clone_size: .; v_call: TRBV4-1; d_call: .; cdr3_aa: CASSQGGLVLGGRSGNTIYF; cdr3_nt: TGCGCCAGCAGCCAAGGCGGACTAGTCCTAGGGGGTCGCTCTGGAAACACCATATATTTT
j_call: TRBJ1-6; cdr3_length: 15; clone_size: .; v_call: TRBV9; d_call: TRBD1; cdr3_aa: CASSPTGQPNSPLHF; cdr3_nt: TGTGCCAGCAGCCCAACGGGACAGCCTAATTCACCCCTCCACTTT
j_call: TRBJ2-5; cdr3_length: 15; clone_size: once; v_call: TRBV6-5; d_call: .; cdr3_aa: CASRLHGGGRETQYF; cdr3_nt: TGTGCCAGCAGACTCCATGGGGGCGGGAGAGAGACCCAGTACTTC
j_call: TRBJ1-1; cdr3_length: 13; clone_size: .; v_call: TRBV24-1; d_call: TRBD1; cdr3_aa: CATKTGDRDEAFF; cdr3_nt: TGTGCCACCAAGACAGGGGATCGGGATGAAGCTTTCTTT
j_call: TRBJ2-5; cdr3_length: 17; clone_size: .; v_call: TRBV3-1/TRBV3-2; d_call: TRBD1; cdr3_aa: CASSQDHIGGLQETQYF; cdr3_nt: TGTGCCAGCAGCCAAGATCATATAGGGGGCCTGCAAGAGACCCAGTACTTC